The present T cell receptor (beta chain) was sequenced within a study of shared clonotypes between healthy human individuals. The method was immunoSEQ multiplex PCR; TCRdb's version includes in-frame clones alone and lacks a portion of them. The table lists roughly 720,000 clones, less than 95% of them singletons. The germline gives CDR1 MNHEY, CDR2 SMNVEV (reference sequence). The CDR3 has 15 residues. Trimming took 4 bases from V and 6 from J, leaving 15 bases between them. Note on this clone: No antigen is known for it.

CD8 memory merged CD45RO+ cells and CCR7-negative CD45RA+ TemRA cells into one population. General observations from the study: Clonotype sharing among donors, it was expected, would be affected by sequencing depth. Non-shared clonotypes showed lower generation probabilities than clonotypes common to all four donors. Despite large depth, rarefaction showed incomplete sorted-subset sequencing.

This rearrangement joins TRBV27 to TRBJ1-4; D is unresolved. Material: memory CD8+ T cells from PBMCs. Subset defined: CD45RO+ cells pooled with CCR7-negative TemRA cells. The sequence came from a man between 18 and 35 years old in good health. Some clones in this sample may be carry-over from other donors' samples. The CDR3 here is CASSSSRTGHEKLFF. In DNA, the CDR3 is TGTGCCAGCAGTTCATCCAGGACGGGCCATGAAAAACTGTTTTTT.